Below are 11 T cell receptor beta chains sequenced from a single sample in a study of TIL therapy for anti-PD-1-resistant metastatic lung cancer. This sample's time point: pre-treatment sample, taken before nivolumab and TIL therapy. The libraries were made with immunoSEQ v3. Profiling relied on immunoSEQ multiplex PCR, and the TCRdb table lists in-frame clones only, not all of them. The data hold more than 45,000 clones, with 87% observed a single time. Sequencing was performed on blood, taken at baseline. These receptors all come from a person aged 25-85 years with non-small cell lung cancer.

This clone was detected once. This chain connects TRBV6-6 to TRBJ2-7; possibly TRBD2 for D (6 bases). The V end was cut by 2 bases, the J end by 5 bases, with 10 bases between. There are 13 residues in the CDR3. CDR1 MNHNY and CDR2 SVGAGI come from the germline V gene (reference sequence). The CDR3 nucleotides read TGTGCCAGCAGTTACAGGGACTCTCACGAGCAGTACTTC. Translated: CASSYRDSHEQYF.

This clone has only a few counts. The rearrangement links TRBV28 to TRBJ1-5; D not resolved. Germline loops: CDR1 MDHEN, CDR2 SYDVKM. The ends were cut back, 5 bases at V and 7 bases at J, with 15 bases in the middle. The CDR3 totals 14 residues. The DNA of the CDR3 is TGTGCCAGCAGTGACGCTCCGGGGTCCCAGCCCCAGCATTTT. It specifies CASSDAPGSQPQHF.

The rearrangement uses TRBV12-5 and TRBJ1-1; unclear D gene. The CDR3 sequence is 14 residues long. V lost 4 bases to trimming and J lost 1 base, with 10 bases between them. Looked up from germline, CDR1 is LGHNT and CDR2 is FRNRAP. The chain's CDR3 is CASGWAVGNTEAFF. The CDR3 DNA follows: TGTGCTAGTGGTTGGGCGGTTGGGAACACTGAAGCTTTCTTT.

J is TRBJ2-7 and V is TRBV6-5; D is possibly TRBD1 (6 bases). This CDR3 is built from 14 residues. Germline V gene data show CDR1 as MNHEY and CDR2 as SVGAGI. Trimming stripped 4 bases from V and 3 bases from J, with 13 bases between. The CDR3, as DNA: TGTGCCAGCAGTTTCCGGGACAATCTCTACGAGCAGTACTTC. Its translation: CASSFRDNLYEQYF.

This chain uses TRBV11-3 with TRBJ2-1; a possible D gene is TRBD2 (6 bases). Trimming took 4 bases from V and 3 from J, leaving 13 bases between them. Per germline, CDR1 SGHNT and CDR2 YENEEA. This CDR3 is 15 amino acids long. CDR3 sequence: CASSSPAGGYNEQFF. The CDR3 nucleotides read TGTGCCAGCAGCTCCCCTGCCGGGGGCTACAATGAGCAGTTCTTC.

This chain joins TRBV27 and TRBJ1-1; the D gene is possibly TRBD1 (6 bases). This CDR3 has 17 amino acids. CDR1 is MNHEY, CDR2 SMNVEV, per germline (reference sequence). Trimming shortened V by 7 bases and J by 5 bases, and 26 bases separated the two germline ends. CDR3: CASTQWGAIGRKTEAFF. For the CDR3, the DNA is TGTGCCAGCACCCAATGGGGGGCGATCGGGCGTAAAACTGAAGCTTTCTTT.

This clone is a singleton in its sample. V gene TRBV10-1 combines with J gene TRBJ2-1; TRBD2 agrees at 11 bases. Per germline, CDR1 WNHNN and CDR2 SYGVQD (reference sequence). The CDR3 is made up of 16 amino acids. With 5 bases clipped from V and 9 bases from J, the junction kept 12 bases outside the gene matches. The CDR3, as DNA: TGCGCCAGCAGTCCCCTACTAGCGGGAGCCGGTACTGAGCAGTTCTTC. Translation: CASSPLLAGAGTEQFF.

CDR3 amino acids: CASSEGTGLNTEAFF. Written as DNA, the CDR3 is TGTGCCAGCAGTGAGGGGACGGGCCTGAACACTGAAGCTTTCTTT. This chain links TRBV25-1 with TRBJ1-1, with D possibly TRBD1 on 5 matching bases. CDR3 size: 15 residues. Germline V CDR1 and CDR2: MGHDK, SYGVNS. V was shortened by 3 bases and J by 0 bases, with 11 bases between the two germline ends. The full variable domain, with the rest looked up from reference TRBV25-1 and TRBJ1-1, is EADIYQTPRYLVIGTGKKITLECSQTMGHDKMYWYQQDPGMELHLIHYSYGVNSTEKGDLSSESTVSRIRTEHFPLTLESARPSHTSQYLCASSEGTGLNTEAFFGQGTRLTVV.

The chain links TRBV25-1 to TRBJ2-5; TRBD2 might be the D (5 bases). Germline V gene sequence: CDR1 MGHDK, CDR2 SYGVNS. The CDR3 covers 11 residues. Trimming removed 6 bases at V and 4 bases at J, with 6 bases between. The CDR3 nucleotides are TGTGCCAGCAGCGGACTAGAGACCCAGTACTTC. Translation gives CASSGLETQYF.

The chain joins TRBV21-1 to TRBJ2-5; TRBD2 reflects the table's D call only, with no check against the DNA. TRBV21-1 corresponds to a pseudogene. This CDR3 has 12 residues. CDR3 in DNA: TGTGCCAGCAGCAAAATTCCGGAGACCCAGTACTTC. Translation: CASSKIPETQYF.

The CDR3 DNA sequence: TGTGCCAGCCGCAGGGGGACAGGGGGCAGGGGTAATGAAAAACTGTTTTTT. Translation gives CASRRGTGGRGNEKLFF. The genes are TRBV5-5 and TRBJ1-4, with 12 bases aligning to TRBD1. This CDR3 is built from 17 residues. Trimming took 7 bases from V and 4 from J; bases not matched to a gene: 11. The germline V gene encodes CDR1 SGHKS and CDR2 YYEKEE (reference sequence).